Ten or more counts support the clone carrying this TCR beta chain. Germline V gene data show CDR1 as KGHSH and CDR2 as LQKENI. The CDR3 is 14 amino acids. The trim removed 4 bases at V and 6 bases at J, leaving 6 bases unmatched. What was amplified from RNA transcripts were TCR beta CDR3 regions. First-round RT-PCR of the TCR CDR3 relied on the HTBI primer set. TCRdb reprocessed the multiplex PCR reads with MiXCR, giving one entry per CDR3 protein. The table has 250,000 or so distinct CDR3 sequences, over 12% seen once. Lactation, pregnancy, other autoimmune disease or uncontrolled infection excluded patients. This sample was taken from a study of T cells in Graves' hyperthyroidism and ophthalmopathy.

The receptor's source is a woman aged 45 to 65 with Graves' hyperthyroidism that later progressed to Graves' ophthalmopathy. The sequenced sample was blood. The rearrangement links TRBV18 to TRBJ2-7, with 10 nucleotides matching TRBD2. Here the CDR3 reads CASSLSGRLSEQYF. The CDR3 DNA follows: TGTGCCAGCTCACTTAGCGGGAGGCTCTCCGAGCAGTACTTC.